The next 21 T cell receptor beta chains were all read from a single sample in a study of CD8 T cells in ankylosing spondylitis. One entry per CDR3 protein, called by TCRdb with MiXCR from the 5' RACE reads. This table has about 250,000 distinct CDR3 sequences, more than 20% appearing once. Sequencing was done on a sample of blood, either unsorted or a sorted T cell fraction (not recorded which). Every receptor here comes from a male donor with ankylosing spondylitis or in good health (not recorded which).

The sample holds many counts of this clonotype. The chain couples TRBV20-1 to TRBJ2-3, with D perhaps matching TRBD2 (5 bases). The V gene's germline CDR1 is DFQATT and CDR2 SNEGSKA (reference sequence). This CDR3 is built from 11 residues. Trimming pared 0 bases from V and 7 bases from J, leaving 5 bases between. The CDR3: CSARETNTQYF. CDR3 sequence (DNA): TGCAGTGCTAGAGAGACTAATACGCAGTATTTT.

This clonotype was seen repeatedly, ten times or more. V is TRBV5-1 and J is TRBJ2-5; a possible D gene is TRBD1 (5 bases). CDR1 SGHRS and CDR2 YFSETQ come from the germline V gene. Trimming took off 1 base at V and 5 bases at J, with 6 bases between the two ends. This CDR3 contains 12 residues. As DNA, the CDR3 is TGCGCCAGCAGCTTGCCAGGGGAGACCCAGTACTTC. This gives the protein CASSLPGETQYF.

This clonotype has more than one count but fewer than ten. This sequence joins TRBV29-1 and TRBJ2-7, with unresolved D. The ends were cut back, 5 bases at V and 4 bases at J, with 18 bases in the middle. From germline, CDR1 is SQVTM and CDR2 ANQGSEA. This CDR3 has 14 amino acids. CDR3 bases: TGCAGCGTTACTGGTAGGCTTTCTGGTTACGAGCAGTACTTC. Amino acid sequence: CSVTGRLSGYEQYF.

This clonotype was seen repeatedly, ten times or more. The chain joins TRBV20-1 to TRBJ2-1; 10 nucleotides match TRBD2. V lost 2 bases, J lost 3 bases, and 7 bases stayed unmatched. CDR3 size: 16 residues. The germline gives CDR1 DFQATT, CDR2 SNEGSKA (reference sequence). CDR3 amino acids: CSARIPLAGNYNEQFF. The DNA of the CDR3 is TGCAGTGCTAGAATCCCACTAGCGGGGAACTACAATGAGCAGTTCTTC.

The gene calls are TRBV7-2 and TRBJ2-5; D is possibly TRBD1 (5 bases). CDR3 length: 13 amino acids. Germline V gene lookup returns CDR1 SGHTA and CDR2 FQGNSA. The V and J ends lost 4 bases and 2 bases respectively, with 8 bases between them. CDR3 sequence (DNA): TGTGCCAGCAGCTGGGGCCATCAAGAGACCCAGTACTTC. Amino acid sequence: CASSWGHQETQYF.

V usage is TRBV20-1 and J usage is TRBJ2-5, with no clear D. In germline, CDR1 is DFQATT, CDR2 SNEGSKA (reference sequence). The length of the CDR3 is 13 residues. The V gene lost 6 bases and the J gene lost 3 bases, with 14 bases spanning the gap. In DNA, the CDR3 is TGCAGTGCCCTCCGCGGCCCTAAAGAGACCCAGTACTTC. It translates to CSALRGPKETQYF.

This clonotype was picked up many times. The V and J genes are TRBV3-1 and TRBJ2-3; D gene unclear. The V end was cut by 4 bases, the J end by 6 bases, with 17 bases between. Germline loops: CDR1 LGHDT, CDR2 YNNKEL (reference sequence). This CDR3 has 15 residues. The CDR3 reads CASSLTGVSLDTQYF. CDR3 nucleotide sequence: TGTGCCAGCAGCCTCACCGGAGTTTCCCTGGATACGCAGTATTTT.

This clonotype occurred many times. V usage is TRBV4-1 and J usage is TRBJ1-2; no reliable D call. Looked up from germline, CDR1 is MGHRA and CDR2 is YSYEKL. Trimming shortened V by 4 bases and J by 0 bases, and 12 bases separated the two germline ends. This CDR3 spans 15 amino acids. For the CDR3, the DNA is TGCGCCAGCAGCCCAGGCTACCCGTCTAACTATGGCTACACCTTC. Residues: CASSPGYPSNYGYTF.

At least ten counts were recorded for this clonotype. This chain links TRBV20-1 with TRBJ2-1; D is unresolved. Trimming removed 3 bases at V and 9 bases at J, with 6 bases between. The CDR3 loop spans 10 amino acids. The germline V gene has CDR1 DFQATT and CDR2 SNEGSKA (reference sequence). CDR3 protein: CSARPGEQFF. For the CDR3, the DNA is TGCAGTGCTAGGCCCGGTGAGCAGTTCTTC.

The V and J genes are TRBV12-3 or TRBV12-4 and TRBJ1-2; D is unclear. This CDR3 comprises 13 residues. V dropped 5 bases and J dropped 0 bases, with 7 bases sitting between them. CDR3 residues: CASSPSTNYGYTF. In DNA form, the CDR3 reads TGTGCCAGCAGTCCGAGCACTAACTATGGCTACACCTTC.

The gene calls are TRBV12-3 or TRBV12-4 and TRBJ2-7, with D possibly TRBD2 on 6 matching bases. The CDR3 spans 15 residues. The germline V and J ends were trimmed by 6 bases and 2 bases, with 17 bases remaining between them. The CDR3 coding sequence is TGTGCCAGCAGCAGTTCCAGATCGGGAGCCTACGAGCAGTACTTC. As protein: CASSSSRSGAYEQYF.

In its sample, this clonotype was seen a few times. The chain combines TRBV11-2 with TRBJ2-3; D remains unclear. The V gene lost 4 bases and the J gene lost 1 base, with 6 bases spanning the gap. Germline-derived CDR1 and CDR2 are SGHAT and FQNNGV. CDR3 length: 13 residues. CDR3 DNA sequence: TGTGCCAGCAGCTCGGACCGCACAGATACGCAGTATTTT. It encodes CASSSDRTDTQYF. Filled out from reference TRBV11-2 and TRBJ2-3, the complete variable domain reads EAGVAQSPRYKIIEKRQSVAFWCNPISGHATLYWYQQILGQGPKLLIQFQNNGVVDDSQLPKDRFSAERLKGVDSTLKIQPAKLEDSAVYLCASSSDRTDTQYFGPGTRLTVL.

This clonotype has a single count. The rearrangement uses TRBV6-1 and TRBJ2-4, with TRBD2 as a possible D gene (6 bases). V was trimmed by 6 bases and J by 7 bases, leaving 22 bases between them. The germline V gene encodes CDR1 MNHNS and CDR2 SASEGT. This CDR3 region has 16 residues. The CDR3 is CASSTDTGRRVNIQYF. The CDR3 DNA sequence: TGTGCCAGCAGCACAGATACCGGGAGACGCGTGAACATTCAGTACTTC.

The CDR3 here is CAWSTGANVLTF. DNA for the CDR3: TGTGCCTGGAGTACTGGGGCCAACGTCCTGACTTTC. The rearrangement joins TRBV30 to TRBJ2-6; D is ambiguous. Trimming removed 2 bases from V and 2 bases from J, with 1 base in between. Germline V gene sequence: CDR1 GTSNPN, CDR2 SVGIG (reference sequence). The CDR3 covers 12 residues. Full variable domain (missing parts from reference TRBV30 and TRBJ2-6): SQTIHQWPATLVQPVGSPLSLECTVEGTSNPNLYWYRQAAGRGLQLLFYSVGIGQISSEVPQNLSASRPQDRQFILSSKKLLLSDSGFYLCAWSTGANVLTFGAGSRLTVL.

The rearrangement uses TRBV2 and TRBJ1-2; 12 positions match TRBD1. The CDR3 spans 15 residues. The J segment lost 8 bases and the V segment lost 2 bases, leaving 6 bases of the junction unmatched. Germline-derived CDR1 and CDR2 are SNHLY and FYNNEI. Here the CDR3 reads CASSERGQGAPGYTF. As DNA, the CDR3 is TGTGCCAGCAGTGAAAGGGGACAGGGGGCTCCGGGCTACACCTTC.

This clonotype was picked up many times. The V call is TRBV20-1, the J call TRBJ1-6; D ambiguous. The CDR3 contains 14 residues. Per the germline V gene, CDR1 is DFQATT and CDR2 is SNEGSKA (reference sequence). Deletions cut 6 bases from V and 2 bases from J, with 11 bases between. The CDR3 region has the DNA TGCAGTGCCAAGGGAGGTACCTATAATTCACCCCTCCACTTT. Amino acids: CSAKGGTYNSPLHF.

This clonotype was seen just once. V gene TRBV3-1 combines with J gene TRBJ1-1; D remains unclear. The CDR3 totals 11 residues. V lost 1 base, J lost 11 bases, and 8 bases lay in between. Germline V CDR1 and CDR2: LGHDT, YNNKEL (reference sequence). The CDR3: CASSQGGDAFF. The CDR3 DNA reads TGTGCCAGCAGCCAAGGGGGTGATGCTTTCTTT.

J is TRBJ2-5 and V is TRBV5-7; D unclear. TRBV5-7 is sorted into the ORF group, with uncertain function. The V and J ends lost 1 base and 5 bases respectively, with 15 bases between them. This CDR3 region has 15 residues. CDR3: CASSLLGRKYETQYF. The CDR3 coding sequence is TGTGCCAGCAGCTTGTTAGGCAGAAAGTATGAGACCCAGTACTTC.

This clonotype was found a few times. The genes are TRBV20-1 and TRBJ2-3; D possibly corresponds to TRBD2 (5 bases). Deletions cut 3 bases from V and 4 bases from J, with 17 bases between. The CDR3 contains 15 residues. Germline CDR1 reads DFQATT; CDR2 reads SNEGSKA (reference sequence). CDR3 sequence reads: CSASWTGKGPDTQYF. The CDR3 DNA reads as TGCAGTGCTAGCTGGACGGGGAAGGGCCCAGATACGCAGTATTTT.

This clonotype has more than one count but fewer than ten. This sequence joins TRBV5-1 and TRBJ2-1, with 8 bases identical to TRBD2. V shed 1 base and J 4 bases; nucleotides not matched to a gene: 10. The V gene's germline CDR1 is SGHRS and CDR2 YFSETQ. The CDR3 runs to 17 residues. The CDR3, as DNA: TGCGCCAGCAGCTTGACGGGGGGGGCCGCCCGTTACAATGAGCAGTTCTTC. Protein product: CASSLTGGAARYNEQFF. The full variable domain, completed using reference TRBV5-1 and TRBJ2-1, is KAGVTQTPRYLIKTRGQQVTLSCSPISGHRSVSWYQQTPGQGLQFLFEYFSETQRNKGNFPGRFSGRQFSNSRSEMNVSTLELGDSALYLCASSLTGGAARYNEQFFGPGTRLTVL.

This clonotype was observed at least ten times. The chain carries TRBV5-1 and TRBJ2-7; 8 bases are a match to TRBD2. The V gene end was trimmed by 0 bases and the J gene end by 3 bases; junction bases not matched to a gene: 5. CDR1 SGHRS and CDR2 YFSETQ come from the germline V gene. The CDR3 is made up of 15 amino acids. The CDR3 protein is CASSLAGGGIYEQYF. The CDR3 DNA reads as TGCGCCAGCAGCTTGGCGGGCGGGGGGATCTACGAGCAGTACTTC.